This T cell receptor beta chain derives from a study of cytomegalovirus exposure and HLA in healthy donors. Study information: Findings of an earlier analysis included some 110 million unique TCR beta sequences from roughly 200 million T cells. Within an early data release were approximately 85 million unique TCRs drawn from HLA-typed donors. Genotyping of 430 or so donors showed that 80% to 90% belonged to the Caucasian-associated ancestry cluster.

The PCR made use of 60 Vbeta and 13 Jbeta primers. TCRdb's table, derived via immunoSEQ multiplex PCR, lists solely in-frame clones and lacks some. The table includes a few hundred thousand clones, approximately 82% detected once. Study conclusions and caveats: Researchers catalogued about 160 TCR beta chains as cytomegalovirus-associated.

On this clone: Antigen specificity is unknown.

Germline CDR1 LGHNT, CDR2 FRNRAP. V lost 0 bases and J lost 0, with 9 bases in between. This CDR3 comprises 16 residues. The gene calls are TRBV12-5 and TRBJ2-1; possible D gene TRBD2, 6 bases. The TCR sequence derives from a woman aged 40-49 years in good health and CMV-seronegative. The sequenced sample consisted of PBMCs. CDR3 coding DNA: TGTGCTAGTGGTTTGGTACTGGGGGGCTCCTACAATGAGCAGTTCTTC. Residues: CASGLVLGGSYNEQFF.